A selection of T cell receptor beta chains follows, all from one sample in a study of T cell responses to AZD1222 COVID-19 vaccine. The table came from immunoSEQ multiplex PCR; TCRdb's copy has only in-frame clones and leaves some out. The data contain about 90,000 clones, over 75% of them singletons. Sequencing was performed on peripheral blood, taken 28 days after the second AZD1222 dose. All receptors come from an adult who received the AZD1222 COVID-19 vaccine. Both conserved end residues are trimmed from each CDR3. The order of the fields is V gene, CDR3 length, J gene, CDR3 protein.

V gene: TRBV4-2; CDR3 length: 11; J gene: TRBJ2-2; CDR3 protein: ASSPVGGGELF
V gene: TRBV27; CDR3 length: 13; J gene: TRBJ1-2; CDR3 protein: ASSLGVSPRNGYT
V gene: TRBV28; CDR3 length: 9; J gene: TRBJ2-1; CDR3 protein: ASRSQYEQF
V gene: TRBV4-1; CDR3 length: 13; J gene: TRBJ2-7; CDR3 protein: ASSHADRTRNEQY
V gene: TRBV24-1; CDR3 length: 13; J gene: TRBJ2-2; CDR3 protein: ATSDPRTSAGELF
V gene: TRBV6-5; CDR3 length: 12; J gene: TRBJ1-5; CDR3 protein: ASSYAGGNQPQH
V gene: TRBV5-1; CDR3 length: 12; J gene: TRBJ1-1; CDR3 protein: ASSLIERGLEAF
V gene: TRBV7-2; CDR3 length: 13; J gene: TRBJ1-1; CDR3 protein: ASSFALRLNTEAF
V gene: TRBV7-2; CDR3 length: 13; J gene: TRBJ2-7; CDR3 protein: ASSFRAIPFYEQY
V gene: TRBV6-1; CDR3 length: 12; J gene: TRBJ1-5; CDR3 protein: ASSYSQPGQPQH